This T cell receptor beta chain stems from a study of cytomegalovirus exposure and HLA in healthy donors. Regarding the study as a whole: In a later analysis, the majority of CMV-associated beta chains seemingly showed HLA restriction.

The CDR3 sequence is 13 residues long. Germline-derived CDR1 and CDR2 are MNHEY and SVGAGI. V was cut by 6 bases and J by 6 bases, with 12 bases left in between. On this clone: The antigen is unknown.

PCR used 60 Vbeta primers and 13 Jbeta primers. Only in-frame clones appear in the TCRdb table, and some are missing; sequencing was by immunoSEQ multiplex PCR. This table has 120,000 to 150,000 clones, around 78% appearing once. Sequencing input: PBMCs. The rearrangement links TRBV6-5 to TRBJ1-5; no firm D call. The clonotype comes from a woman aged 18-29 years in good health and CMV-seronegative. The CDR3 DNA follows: TGTGCCAGCAGGGGCACACATCCTCAGCCCCAGCATTTT. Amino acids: CASRGTHPQPQHF.